The entry below gives a single T cell receptor (beta chain) sequence along with its context. What it binds is unknown. Reverse transcription of roughly 480 ng total RNA with a constant-region primer produced TCR beta cDNA. Sequencing libraries for TCR beta derived from three nested multiplex PCR rounds that used slightly modified ARM-PCR. TRBV1-TRBV30 forward primers and a C-beta reverse primer were used in the first two PCR rounds, which each ran for approximately 11 cycles. One entry per CDR3 protein results from TCRdb running MiXCR on the multiplex PCR reads. This table has 100,000 or so distinct CDR3 sequences, around three quarters appearing once. This record comes from a study of tumor-infiltrating lymphocytes in primary liver carcinoma. Between about 19 and 34 mg of unsorted bulk tissue served as the source from which RNA and DNA were co-extracted. None of the patients had received treatment, and all had chronic HBV infection. There were five separate regions sampled from each tumor.

CDR1 MDHEN and CDR2 SYDVKM come from the germline V gene. There are 12 residues in the CDR3. The V gene end was trimmed by 7 bases and the J gene end by 6 bases; junction bases not matched to a gene: 6. Study-level points and caveats: Tumor region pairs outstripped tumor-adjacent and tumor-blood pairs in overlap. Against blood, tumors held a significantly higher top-250-clone fraction (p = 0.039).

This sequence joins TRBV28 and TRBJ2-7, with 7 bases lining up with TRBD2. The sequencing input was liver tumor tissue from sampling region 5. Subset noted: tumor region T5, tumor centre. The clonotype originates from a woman aged 55-75 years with primary liver carcinoma and hepatitis B virus infection. CDR3 in DNA: TGTGCCAGCACCCTAGGGACTACCGAGCAGTACTTC. Translation gives CASTLGTTEQYF.